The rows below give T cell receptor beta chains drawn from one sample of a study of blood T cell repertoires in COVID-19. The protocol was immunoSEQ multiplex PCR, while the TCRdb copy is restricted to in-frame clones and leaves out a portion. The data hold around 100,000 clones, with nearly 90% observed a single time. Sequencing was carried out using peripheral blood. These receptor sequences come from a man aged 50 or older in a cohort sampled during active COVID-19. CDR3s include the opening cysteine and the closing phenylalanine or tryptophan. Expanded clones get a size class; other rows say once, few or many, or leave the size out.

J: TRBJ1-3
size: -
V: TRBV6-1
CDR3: CASSEGAGAGGNTIYF

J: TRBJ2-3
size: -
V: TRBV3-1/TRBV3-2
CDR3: CASRQSGSTDTQYF

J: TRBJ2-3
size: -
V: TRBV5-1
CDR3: CASSLAGESTDTQYF

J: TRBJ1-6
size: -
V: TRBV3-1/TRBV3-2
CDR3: CASSHGQSYSPLHF

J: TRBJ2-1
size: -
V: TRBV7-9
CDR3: CASSNTGTGVHNEQFF

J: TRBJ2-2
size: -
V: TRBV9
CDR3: CASSVLPGQGNTGELFF

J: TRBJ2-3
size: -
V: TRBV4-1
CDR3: CASSQRTGEVWDTQYF

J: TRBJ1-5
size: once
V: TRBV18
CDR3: CASSPDRGFRNQPQHF

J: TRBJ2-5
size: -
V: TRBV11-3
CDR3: CASSLGNRGAGETQYF

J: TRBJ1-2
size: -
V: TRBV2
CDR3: CASSQQGAGNGYTF

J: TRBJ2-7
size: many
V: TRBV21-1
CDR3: CASSPRTHEQYF

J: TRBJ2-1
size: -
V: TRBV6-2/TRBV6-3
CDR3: CASSTNSLAGGRSYNEQFF

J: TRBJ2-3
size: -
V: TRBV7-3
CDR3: CASSLGGPSTDTQYF

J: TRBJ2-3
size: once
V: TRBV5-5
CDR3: CASSLPGFSTDTQYF

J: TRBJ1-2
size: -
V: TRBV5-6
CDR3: CASSLEGADYGYTF

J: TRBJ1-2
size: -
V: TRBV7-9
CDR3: CASSPQTDRVLAGYTF

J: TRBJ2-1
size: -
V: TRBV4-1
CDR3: CASSQEQTTYDEQFF

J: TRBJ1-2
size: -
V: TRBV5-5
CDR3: CASSPGTGGYGYTF

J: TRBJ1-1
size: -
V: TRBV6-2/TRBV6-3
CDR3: CASSSAPNTEAFF

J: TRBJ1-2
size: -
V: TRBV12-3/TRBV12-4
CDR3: CASSLAGGRYTF

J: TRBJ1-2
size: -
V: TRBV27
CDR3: CASSIGPQQGYTF

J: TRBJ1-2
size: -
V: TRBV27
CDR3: CASSLYGEGGGTNYGYTF

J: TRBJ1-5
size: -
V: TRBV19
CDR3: CASSIQGSNQPQHF

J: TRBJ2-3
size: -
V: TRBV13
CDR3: CASSLGLGFGGSDTQYF

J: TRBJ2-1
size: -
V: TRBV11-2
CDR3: CASSSGGHQFF

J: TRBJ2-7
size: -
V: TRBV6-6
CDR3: CASSAGVYEQYF

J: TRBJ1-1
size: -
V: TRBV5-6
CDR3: CASSYGTGNTEAFF

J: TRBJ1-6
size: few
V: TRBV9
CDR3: CASSVHGSSYNSPLHF

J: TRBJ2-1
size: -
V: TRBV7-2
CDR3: CASSSFFAGRGEQFF

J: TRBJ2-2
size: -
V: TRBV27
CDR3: CASSFAQNTGELFF

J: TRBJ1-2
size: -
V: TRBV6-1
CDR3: CASSEGAGGRLYGYTF

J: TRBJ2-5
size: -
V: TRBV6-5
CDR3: CASGTWGETQYF

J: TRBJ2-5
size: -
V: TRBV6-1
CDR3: CASSARTGGIMETQYF

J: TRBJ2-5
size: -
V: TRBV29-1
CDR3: CSVEEAGQIETQYF

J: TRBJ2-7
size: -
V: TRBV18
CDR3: CASSPAGGTQYF